This is a list of T cell receptor beta chains from one sample in a study of Ad26.COV2.S vaccination and SARS-CoV-2 variants. Method: immunoSEQ multiplex PCR; TCRdb's copy keeps in-frame clones and lacks some. The sample lists 510,000 or so clones, around nine tenths occurring once. Sequenced material: peripheral blood, taken in a trial of Ad26.COV2.S vaccine versus placebo. The source of these receptors is a person aged 18-65 years who received the Ad26.COV2.S COVID-19 vaccine or a placebo. The CDR3 runs from the conserved cysteine through the conserved F or W. Each record gives: V gene, J gene, D gene, clone size, CDR3 protein, CDR3 DNA. D genes are given only for firm matches. Rows give clone size only sometimes, using once, few, many, or a class for an expanded clone.

V: TRBV5-4; J: TRBJ1-4; D: TRBD1; size: NA; CDR3: CASSSTGVSGEKLFF; DNA: TGTGCCAGCAGCTCAACAGGGGTATCGGGGGAAAAACTGTTTTTT
V: TRBV6-2/TRBV6-3; J: TRBJ2-1; D: NA; size: NA; CDR3: CASSYSRGLTSLDSYNEQFF; DNA: TGTGCCAGCAGTTACTCGAGGGGATTAACTAGCCTTGATTCCTACAATGAGCAGTTCTTC
V: TRBV29-1; J: TRBJ2-1; D: NA; size: NA; CDR3: CSVDGPSEQFF; DNA: TGCAGCGTCGACGGGCCCAGTGAGCAGTTCTTC
V: TRBV7-8; J: TRBJ2-5; D: NA; size: NA; CDR3: CASSLRLGQETQYF; DNA: TGTGCCAGCAGCTTAAGGCTAGGGCAAGAGACCCAGTACTTC
V: TRBV6-5; J: TRBJ2-1; D: NA; size: NA; CDR3: CASSMEGARNNEQFF; DNA: TGTGCCAGCAGCATGGAGGGGGCTAGGAACAATGAGCAGTTCTTC
V: TRBV5-1; J: TRBJ2-6; D: NA; size: NA; CDR3: CASSLDSLRRANVLTF; DNA: TGCGCCAGCAGCTTGGACTCGCTACGGAGGGCCAACGTCCTGACTTTC
V: TRBV7-9; J: TRBJ2-1; D: NA; size: NA; CDR3: CASSPYGGIDYNEQFF; DNA: TGTGCCAGCAGCCCATATGGAGGGATCGACTACAATGAGCAGTTCTTC
V: TRBV11-2; J: TRBJ1-5; D: NA; size: few; CDR3: CASSLDSGDQPQHF; DNA: TGTGCCAGCAGCTTGGACTCGGGGGATCAGCCCCAGCATTTT
V: TRBV9; J: TRBJ2-2; D: TRBD2; size: NA; CDR3: CASSRSRLAGGSGELFF; DNA: TGTGCCAGCAGCCGTTCTAGACTAGCGGGAGGCTCCGGGGAGCTGTTTTTT
V: TRBV27; J: TRBJ1-1; D: TRBD1; size: NA; CDR3: CASSFLGQGGYTEAFF; DNA: TGTGCCAGCAGCTTCCTCGGACAGGGCGGATACACTGAAGCTTTCTTT
V: TRBV7-3; J: TRBJ2-1; D: TRBD2; size: NA; CDR3: CASSLTARAGDEQFF; DNA: TGTGCCAGCAGCTTAACGGCGCGCGCGGGGGATGAGCAGTTCTTC
V: TRBV19; J: TRBJ1-5; D: NA; size: NA; CDR3: CASSITAGTYSNQPQHF; DNA: TGTGCCAGTAGTATAACAGCCGGGACATATAGTAATCAGCCCCAGCATTTT
V: TRBV2; J: TRBJ1-6; D: NA; size: few; CDR3: CASSESKLLPLHF; DNA: TGTGCCAGCAGTGAATCTAAGTTATTACCCCTCCACTTT
V: TRBV2; J: TRBJ2-5; D: TRBD2; size: NA; CDR3: CASSGPPPGLASQETQYF; DNA: TGTGCCAGCAGTGGCCCACCCCCCGGACTAGCGAGCCAAGAGACCCAGTACTTC